The source of this T cell receptor beta chain is a study of vaccination and CD4 T cells after COVID-19 (dated by TCRdb to between 2021 and 2024). Broadly, across the study: Convalescent patients had a positive SARS-CoV-2 result on nasal swab PCR, and of these patients, nine had mild disease and one had severe disease. In control cultures, a CEFX viral epitope pool was used as positive control, an HIV-1 Nef peptide pool was used as negative control, or no peptide was added. Post-vaccine blood samples were taken a median of roughly 72 days after the second vaccine dose, with a range of 14 to 241 days. Six males and four females were included in the convalescent cohort, with two Hispanic individuals, seven Caucasians, two Asians and one multiracial person represented. The spike-specific CD4+ TCR repertoire was compared before and after mRNA vaccination in nine to ten COVID-19 convalescent patients and a handful of infection-naive healthy vaccine recipients. Participants got two doses of the Pfizer-BioNTech BNT162b2 vaccine (n=8) or two doses of the Moderna mRNA-1273 vaccine (n=2). Post-COVID blood samples were collected from convalescent patients a median of approximately 93 days after diagnosis, with a range of about 35 to 170 days. The cultures were stimulated with overlapping spike peptide pools from SARS-CoV-2 and from the common cold coronaviruses HCoV-NL63, HCoV-OC43 and HCoV-229E. Results and caveats for the whole study, not just this receptor: Among convalescent patients, a median about 86% of the SARS-CoV-2-reactive clones seen after vaccination appeared only after vaccination, which suggests priming specific to the vaccine. The study included relatively few convalescent patients and did not analyze early timepoints after natural infection. Nearly all vaccine-specific clones in convalescent patients (304 of 307) were mono-reactive for SARS-CoV-2 spike rather than cross-reactive with common cold coronaviruses. Although the median number of SARS-CoV-2-reactive clonotypes went up from around 20 after infection to more than 30 after vaccination, the increase was not significant.

CDR1 and CDR2 are read off the germline V gene as MNHNS and SASEGT. Trimmed from V: 6 bases; trimmed from J: 5 bases; junction bases lacking a gene match: 12. From the cysteine up to the phenylalanine, the CDR3 has a length of 15 residues. Kept here is only the CDR3 DNA, which spans 45 bases and is read in frame from base 1. Sample treatment or condition, as interpreted from the label and publication: roughly 10-day PBMC culture with coronavirus spike peptide pools or control peptides (ViraFEST assay). The ViraFEST assay was used in the study, in which antigen-specific T cells were expanded with peptide pools and expanded clonotypes were subsequently identified by TCR sequencing. The convalescent patients' positive SARS-CoV-2 PCR tests were from March to December 2020, which was before the Alpha, Beta and Delta variants emerged in the United States. Around 2 million PBMCs per well were cultured in IMDM with approximately 5% human AB serum and 8.5 to 10 IU/ml IL-2, plus 10 ug/ml peptide pools. Half of the culture medium was replaced with fresh IL-2-containing medium on days 3 and 7. Once the cells had been in culture for around ten days, the EasySep CD4+ T cell isolation kit was used to isolate CD4+ T cells by negative selection. PBMCs were separated from whole blood using Ficoll-Paque Plus gradient centrifugation and then either used fresh or cryopreserved at -140C. In general, triplicate wells were set up for every culture condition.

Comment on this clonotype: Its antigen specificity is not known. There are no base qualities to consult, and no much larger clone falls within one base.

Receptor amplification or capture employed PCR. DNA from cultured CD4+ T cells was subjected to TCR sequencing with the Oncomine TCR Beta short-read assay at the Johns Hopkins FTIC core. The QIAamp micro DNA kit was used to extract genomic DNA from the cultured CD4+ T cells. Oncomine TCR Beta libraries made from cultured CD4+ T cells were pooled using unique dual indexes and sequenced on an Illumina iSeq 100. As for how the authors treated the data: Non-productive sequences were removed, and CDR3s not starting with C, not ending with F or W, or shorter than 7 amino acids were discarded. Antigen-specific clonotypes were identified with the MANAFEST web application by comparing peptide-stimulated wells with reference and other culture wells. To be called positive, a clone needed an FDR below 0.05, an odds ratio above 5, and a productive frequency above 0.1% in at least two of three replicate wells. A clonotype was classed as cross-reactive if the clonotype showed significant expansion both in SARS-CoV-2 spike wells and in at least one common cold coronavirus spike condition. Similarity between CDR3 sequences was evaluated in R version 3.6.1 using Levenshtein distances (stringdist) and unrooted phylogenetic trees (ape). TCRdb applied fastp at Q25 and MiXCR to the public reads, then kept only in-frame beta chains. Entries that share a CDR3 protein sequence are merged under the most common genes and DNA. TCRdb, not the authors, supplied the V and J calls. The sample has around 10,000 distinct CDR3 sequences on record, around a third of them singletons. Of the sample, almost 30% is held by the ten largest clones.

The V and J genes are TRBV6-1 and TRBJ1-2; 7 middle bases align to TRBD1. Sequencing used cultured CD4+ T cells from blood. The sequence was collected from a human donor with COVID-19. The CDR3 reads as follows: CASSRGTDQSYGYTF. The DNA sequence is as follows: TGTGCCAGCAGCCGCGGGACAGACCAATCATATGGCTACACCTTC.